One and the same sample provided the 3 T cell receptor beta chains below, sequenced in a study of blood T cell repertoires in COVID-19. Repertoires were generated with immunoSEQ multiplex PCR, while TCRdb's copy carries only in-frame clones and drops some. This repertoire shows 200,000 to 300,000 clones, around 88% found once; its top ten account for about 5.9%. Sequenced sample: peripheral blood. These receptors originate from a woman aged 25-40 years with COVID-19, enrolled during active disease.

V gene TRBV30 combines with J gene TRBJ2-1; 8 nucleotides line up with TRBD1. The germline V gene has CDR1 GTSNPN and CDR2 SVGIG (reference sequence). V was clipped by 0 bases and J by 9 bases; unmatched bases: 10. This CDR3 contains 15 residues. The CDR3 nucleotides read TGTGCCTGGAGTGTTTGGTCGCAGGGGGCAGGTGAGCAGTTCTTC. This encodes CAWSVWSQGAGEQFF.

This rearrangement joins TRBV6-5 to TRBJ1-2, with TRBD1 matching 11 bases. Germline CDR1 reads MNHEY; CDR2 reads SVGAGI. The CDR3 has 14 residues. Trimming took 7 bases from V and 9 from J; bases not matched to a gene: 10. In DNA form, the CDR3 reads TGTGCCAGCAAGAGTGGACAGGGGGCCATGAGCTACACCTTC. Its protein is CASKSGQGAMSYTF.

The rearrangement joins TRBV6-5 to TRBJ2-7; a possible D gene is TRBD1 (6 bases). Germline V gene lookup returns CDR1 MNHEY and CDR2 SVGAGI. Trimming left V 7 bases short and J 3 bases short, with 13 bases between. This CDR3 region has 13 residues. The CDR3 nucleotides are TGTGCCAGCACTTCCGGGACAAACTACGAGCAGTACTTC. This encodes CASTSGTNYEQYF.